Presented here are 31 T cell receptor beta chains from one specimen sequenced in a study of CD8 T cells in Susac syndrome. Roughly 0.5 to 1 ug RNA was reverse transcribed with random hexamers. TCRdb reprocessed the immunoSEQ multiplex PCR reads with MiXCR, giving one entry per CDR3 protein. Found here are hundreds of thousands of distinct CDR3 sequences, around 93% of them singletons; the top ten hold less than 0.075%. Input material: CD4+ T cells from PBMCs. Receptors originate from a human donor with multiple sclerosis.

The V gene is TRBV12-3 or TRBV12-4, the J gene TRBJ1-1; no reliable D call. CDR3 length: 13 amino acids. Trimming removed 4 bases at V and 4 bases at J, with 10 bases between. The CDR3 DNA is TGTGCCAGCAGTTGGCCCCGAGGCACTGAAGCTTTCTTT. Its translation: CASSWPRGTEAFF.

The J gene is TRBJ1-1, the V gene TRBV3-1, with TRBD1 matching over 8 bases. This CDR3 is 15 amino acids long. Germline CDR1 and CDR2: LGHDT and YNNKEL (reference sequence). Trimming removed 4 bases from V and 1 base from J; junction bases left unmatched: 5. DNA for the CDR3: TGTGCCAGCAGCCCAGCGGGACAGGCGAACACTGAAGCTTTCTTT. It codes for CASSPAGQANTEAFF.

In DNA form, the CDR3 reads TGTGCCAGCAGTTACTATCCCGGGGAGCTGTTTTTT. Encoded protein: CASSYYPGELFF. V usage is TRBV6-5 and J usage is TRBJ2-2; D is unclear. V was cut by 1 base and J by 6 bases, with 3 bases left in between. Germline CDR1 and CDR2: MNHEY and SVGAGI. CDR3 length equals 12 residues.

This chain joins TRBV27 and TRBJ1-1, with 7 positions matching TRBD1. This CDR3 spans 15 amino acids. V shed 6 bases, J shed 4 bases, and the junction held 11 bases outside the gene matches. The V gene's germline CDR1 is MNHEY and CDR2 SMNVEV (reference sequence). The CDR3 here is CASRTYDREFTEAFF. The CDR3 nucleotides read TGTGCCAGCAGAACATACGACAGGGAGTTCACTGAAGCTTTCTTT.

The rearrangement joins TRBV23-1 to TRBJ1-5, with 12 bases lining up with TRBD1. Being an ORF, TRBV23-1 has a function that is uncertain. The CDR3 runs to 18 residues. Trimming cost V 2 bases and J 4 bases; bases outside gene matches: 9. This chain's CDR3 is CASSQGTGGDGMNQPQHF. The CDR3 DNA reads as TGCGCCAGCAGTCAAGGGACAGGGGGCGACGGGATGAATCAGCCCCAGCATTTT.

The chain couples TRBV7-2 to TRBJ2-1, with 7 bases lining up with TRBD1. CDR1 is SGHTA, CDR2 FQGNSA, per germline. V lost 5 bases to trimming and J lost 7 bases; unmatched junction nucleotides: 8. The CDR3 consists of 14 residues. CDR3 in DNA: TGTGCCAGCAGCCGAGGCCCAGGGGGAAATGAGCAGTTCTTC. Residues: CASSRGPGGNEQFF. The full variable domain, in which reference TRBV7-2 and TRBJ2-1 provide the parts outside the CDR3, is GAGVSQSPSNKVTEKGKDVELRCDPISGHTALYWYRQSLGQGLEFLIYFQGNSAPDKSGLPSDRFSAERTGGSVSTLTIQRTQQEDSAVYLCASSRGPGGNEQFFGPGTRLTVL.

V and J are TRBV6-1 and TRBJ2-2; TRBD2 agrees at 10 bases. This CDR3 has 18 amino acids. Germline lookup yields CDR1 MNHNS and CDR2 SASEGT. V shed 5 bases, J shed 9 bases, and the junction held 18 bases outside the gene matches. Here the CDR3 DNA reads TGTGCCAGCAGTCCCGGCCCACCCGGGACTAGCGTAGCCCGGGAGCTGTTTTTT. Its translation is CASSPGPPGTSVARELFF.

In nucleotides, the CDR3 is TGCGCCAGCAGCGCGGCAACTAGCGCTTCCTACAATGAGCAGTTCTTC. It specifies CASSAATSASYNEQFF. This chain connects TRBV5-1 to TRBJ2-1; 7 bases are a match to TRBD2. Germline V gene data show CDR1 as SGHRS and CDR2 as YFSETQ. After removal of 4 bases from V and 1 base from J, the junction contained 8 bases not matched to a gene. The CDR3 has 16 amino acids.

This clonotype was seen once. This chain connects TRBV15 to TRBJ2-7, with D perhaps given as TRBD1 or TRBD2 (5 bases each). Trimming left V 5 bases short and J 0 bases short, with 11 bases between. The germline CDR1 and CDR2 sequences are LNHNV and YYDKDF (reference sequence). CDR3 length equals 14 residues. CDR3 in amino acids: CATSGTVRSYEQYV. In DNA form, the CDR3 reads TGTGCCACCAGCGGGACGGTACGCTCCTACGAGCAGTACGTC.

V and J are TRBV20-1 and TRBJ1-5; TRBD1 aligns across 7 bases. Germline V CDR1 and CDR2: DFQATT, SNEGSKA (reference sequence). The CDR3 length is 15 residues. Trimming cost V 5 bases and J 1 base; bases outside gene matches: 8. CDR3 residues: CSADAGTASNQPQHF. DNA for the CDR3: TGCAGTGCTGACGCCGGGACAGCCAGCAATCAGCCCCAGCATTTT.

The CDR3 here is CASSFHEGSREETQYF. CDR3 sequence (DNA): TGTGCCAGCAGCTTTCATGAGGGGTCTCGGGAAGAGACCCAGTACTTC. The V gene is TRBV5-6, the J gene TRBJ2-5; D is perhaps TRBD1 or TRBD2 (5 bases each). The CDR3 is made up of 16 amino acids. Germline V CDR1 and CDR2: SGHDT, YYEEEE. Trimming took 2 bases from V and 3 from J, leaving 17 bases between them. Based on the CDR3 plus reference TRBV5-6 and TRBJ2-5, the full variable domain is DAGVTQSPTHLIKTRGQQVTLRCSPKSGHDTVSWYQQALGQGPQFIFQYYEEEERQRGNFPDRFSGHQFPNYSSELNVNALLLGDSALYLCASSFHEGSREETQYFGPGTRLLVL.

The CDR3 DNA is TGTGCCAGCAGCCAACAGGGTCTGTTCACCGGGGAGCTGTTTTTT. It yields the protein CASSQQGLFTGELFF. This sequence joins TRBV5-6 and TRBJ2-2; a weak D match, TRBD1 (6 bases). Trimming removed 4 bases from V and 4 bases from J, with 14 bases in between. The CDR3 is 15 amino acids. CDR1 SGHDT and CDR2 YYEEEE come from the germline V gene.

V usage is TRBV20-1 and J usage is TRBJ1-5; D call uncertain. Germline CDR1 is DFQATT and CDR2 is SNEGSKA (reference sequence). The CDR3 spans 13 residues. Trimming cost V 1 base and J 2 bases, with 6 bases left between them. The CDR3 DNA follows: TGCAGTGCTAGAGCTCCCGGCAATCAGCCCCAGCATTTT. Its protein product is CSARAPGNQPQHF.

This chain links TRBV20-1 with TRBJ2-2; D gene ambiguous. Germline V gives CDR1 DFQATT, CDR2 SNEGSKA (reference sequence). V lost 3 bases and J 6 bases, leaving 14 bases between the germline ends. This CDR3 is 14 amino acids long. The CDR3 spells CSARDDRVAGELFF. Here the CDR3 DNA reads TGCAGTGCTAGGGACGATCGAGTTGCCGGGGAGCTGTTTTTT.

CDR3 in DNA: TGTGCCAGCTGTTCGCGACAGGGGGCGTGGACCGGGGAGCTGTTTTTT. Translating it yields CASCSRQGAWTGELFF. The chain carries TRBV7-2 and TRBJ2-2, with 10 bases that match TRBD1. The ends lost 8 bases at V and 5 bases at J; junction bases unmatched: 11. CDR3 size: 16 residues. Looked up from germline, CDR1 is SGHTA and CDR2 is FQGNSA.

The genes are TRBV5-1 and TRBJ1-1; tentative D call: TRBD1 (5 bases). V was clipped by 0 bases and J by 3 bases, with 12 bases between them. Germline assignment: CDR1 SGHRS and CDR2 YFSETQ. The CDR3 has 15 residues. CDR3 in DNA: TGCGCCAGCAGCTTGGCCGTGGGGGGATACACTGAAGCTTTCTTT. It encodes CASSLAVGGYTEAFF.

This clonotype was detected only once. V is TRBV9 and J is TRBJ2-6, with D hard to call. CDR3 length: 16 amino acids. Germline lookup yields CDR1 SGDLS and CDR2 YYNGEE. V dropped 4 bases and J dropped 2 bases, with 13 bases sitting between them. This CDR3 reads CASSPTPWTGANVLTF. As DNA, the CDR3 is TGTGCCAGCAGCCCCACGCCCTGGACTGGGGCCAACGTCCTGACTTTC.

The chain links TRBV6-5 to TRBJ2-1, with 7 positions matching TRBD1. V dropped 6 bases and J dropped 0; count of bases not matched to a gene: 5. Germline-derived CDR1 and CDR2 are MNHEY and SVGAGI. The CDR3 loop spans 15 amino acids. The CDR3 nucleotides are TGTGCCAGCAGGACCACAGGGGCCTCCTACAATGAGCAGTTCTTC. It yields the protein CASRTTGASYNEQFF.

This clonotype appeared once. The rearrangement joins TRBV7-2 to TRBJ2-1; tentative D call: TRBD2 (5 bases). Germline V lookup: CDR1 SGHTA, CDR2 FQGNSA. V lost 3 bases and J lost 7, with 19 bases in between. The CDR3 consists of 16 residues. The CDR3 loop is CASSFFRLAGGNEQFF. CDR3 coding DNA: TGTGCCAGCAGCTTCTTTAGGCTAGCAGGAGGAAATGAGCAGTTCTTC.

V gene TRBV20-1 combines with J gene TRBJ2-2, with 7 nucleotides matching TRBD1. The junction had 5 bases not matched to a gene; V was cut back by 2 bases and J by 5 bases. CDR3 length: 14 residues. CDR1 is DFQATT, CDR2 SNEGSKA, per germline (reference sequence). As DNA, the CDR3 is TGCAGTGCTAGACCGTCAGGGGGAACCGGGGAGCTGTTTTTT. Amino acid sequence: CSARPSGGTGELFF.

The V call is TRBV15, the J call TRBJ2-4; tentative D call: TRBD2 (6 bases). Germline CDR1 and CDR2: LNHNV and YYDKDF (reference sequence). V was shortened by 10 bases and J by 0 bases, with 13 bases between the two germline ends. This CDR3 spans 14 amino acids. The CDR3 bases are TGTGCCATCGCCCGCGGGGAAGCCAAAAACATTCAGTACTTC. Protein: CAIARGEAKNIQYF.

This rearrangement joins TRBV9 to TRBJ2-1; 15 bases agree with TRBD2. In germline, CDR1 is SGDLS, CDR2 YYNGEE. The V segment lost 3 bases and the J segment 7 bases; nucleotides outside the gene matches: 8. The CDR3 runs to 17 residues. Written as DNA, the CDR3 is TGTGCCAGCAGCGGACAGTCCGGGACTAGCGGGAGGAATGAGCAGTTCTTC. Encoded protein: CASSGQSGTSGRNEQFF.

The gene calls are TRBV12-3 or TRBV12-4 and TRBJ1-5, with D perhaps matching TRBD1 (5 bases). V was clipped by 5 bases and J by 1 base, with 12 bases between them. This CDR3 has 15 amino acids. The CDR3 here is CASSRIRDSNQPQHF. The CDR3 DNA follows: TGTGCCAGCAGTCGTATCCGGGACAGCAATCAGCCCCAGCATTTT.

The genes are TRBV7-2 and TRBJ2-5; 7 nucleotides align to TRBD2. Trimming at V came to 5 bases and at J to 5 bases, leaving 11 bases not matched to a gene. Germline CDR1 SGHTA, CDR2 FQGNSA. This CDR3 has 15 residues. For the CDR3, the DNA is TGTGCCAGCAGCCAAGGGACTACCCGCCTGGAGACCCAGTACTTC. It specifies CASSQGTTRLETQYF.

This chain links TRBV5-1 with TRBJ2-7, with D unclear. Germline-derived CDR1 and CDR2 are SGHRS and YFSETQ. The germline V and J ends were trimmed by 2 bases and 0 bases, with 9 bases remaining between them. The CDR3 has 14 amino acids. The CDR3 is CASSFGPSSYEQYF. CDR3 coding DNA: TGCGCCAGCAGCTTCGGCCCGAGCTCCTACGAGCAGTACTTC.

The chain recombines TRBV5-1 with TRBJ1-1; perhaps TRBD1 as D (5 bases). V lost 4 bases and J lost 1, with 17 bases in between. The CDR3 spans 16 residues. Germline CDR1 reads SGHRS; CDR2 reads YFSETQ. The CDR3 sequence is CASSATPGTANTEAFF. The DNA for the CDR3 is TGCGCCAGCAGCGCCACCCCTGGGACGGCGAACACTGAAGCTTTCTTT. The full variable domain, its missing parts supplied by reference TRBV5-1 and TRBJ1-1, is KAGVTQTPRYLIKTRGQQVTLSCSPISGHRSVSWYQQTPGQGLQFLFEYFSETQRNKGNFPGRFSGRQFSNSRSEMNVSTLELGDSALYLCASSATPGTANTEAFFGQGTRLTVV.

The sample holds one count of this clonotype. The chain links TRBV5-4 to TRBJ2-3; no firm D call. V dropped 4 bases and J dropped 3 bases, with 12 bases sitting between them. This CDR3 spans 14 amino acids. Germline CDR1 and CDR2: SGHNT and YYREEE (reference sequence). Written as DNA, the CDR3 is TGTGCCAGCAGCCTGGACCCTTATACAGATACGCAGTATTTT. Residues: CASSLDPYTDTQYF.

The gene calls are TRBV5-6 and TRBJ1-2; TRBD1 aligns across 10 bases. The ends lost 5 bases at V and 2 bases at J; junction bases unmatched: 3. The germline CDR1 and CDR2 sequences are SGHDT and YYEEEE. This CDR3 contains 14 residues. The CDR3 here is CASSKGQGNYGYTF. Here the CDR3 DNA reads TGTGCCAGCAGTAAGGGACAGGGGAACTATGGCTACACCTTC.

The DNA for the CDR3 is TGTGCCACCGGGGGACGTCGAAGCAACACAGATACGCAGTATTTT. As protein: CATGGRRSNTDTQYF. This chain links TRBV15 with TRBJ2-3; D is possibly TRBD1 or TRBD2 (5 bases each). Trimming removed 8 bases at V and 2 bases at J, with 17 bases between. The CDR3 consists of 15 residues. Germline CDR1 and CDR2: LNHNV and YYDKDF (reference sequence). Combining the CDR3 with reference TRBV15 and TRBJ2-3 gives the whole variable domain DAMVIQNPRYQVTQFGKPVTLSCSQTLNHNVMYWYQQKSSQAPKLLFHYYDKDFNNEADTPDNFQSRRPNTSFCFLDIRSPGLGDTAMYLCATGGRRSNTDTQYFGPGTRLTVL.

CDR3 nucleotides: TGCGCCAGCAGCCAAGGGGGGTTAGCCCGCCAGCATTTT. This sequence encodes CASSQGGLARQHF. The chain links TRBV4-1 to TRBJ1-5; a weak D match, TRBD1 (5 bases). Trimming left V 1 base short and J 12 bases short, with 13 bases between. Germline lookup yields CDR1 MGHRA and CDR2 YSYEKL. The CDR3 contains 13 residues.

This clonotype has a single count. The chain couples TRBV4-1 to TRBJ2-1, with a tentative D call TRBD1 (5 bases). This CDR3 comprises 17 residues. V lost 3 bases and J 0 bases, leaving 15 bases between the germline ends. Germline V CDR1 and CDR2: MGHRA, YSYEKL. The CDR3 loop is CASSQIPQGISYNEQFF. CDR3 nucleotide sequence: TGCGCCAGCAGCCAGATTCCCCAGGGAATCTCCTACAATGAGCAGTTCTTC.